The clone carrying this T cell receptor beta chain was detected only a few times. Its matching antigen is unknown. This record comes from a study of post-analysis software for immune sequencing data. The overall study: Secondary progressive, relapsing-remitting and progressive-relapsing multiple sclerosis were among the included disease courses. Study-level results: Patients had higher frequencies than controls of five or six TRBV segments, including TRBV5-6, TRBV5-1 and TRBV20-1. Significantly lower normalized Chao1 diversity was found in patients with multiple sclerosis relative to controls. F measure grouped same-batch samples tightly together.

Each TCR beta cDNA library carried unique molecular identifiers. Input of about 0.9 to 10 million T cells yielded some 500,000 cDNA molecules. Using its own MiXCR run on the PCR reads, TCRdb lists one record per CDR3 protein. The sample contains over 700,000 distinct CDR3 sequences, 30% of which appear only once. Unmatched junction bases numbered 10, after V lost 5 bases and J lost 4 bases. CDR3 size: 15 residues. Germline V gives CDR1 SGHTA, CDR2 FQGNSA. Sequenced sample: blood. The V gene is TRBV7-2, the J gene TRBJ2-5; TRBD1 agrees at 7 bases. The clonotype comes from a girl between 10 and 17 years old with multiple sclerosis. The CDR3 coding sequence is TGTGCCAGCAGCCCCGTGGGGAAGGGGGCAGAGACCCAGTACTTC. This sequence encodes CASSPVGKGAETQYF.